These 27 T cell receptor beta chains share one sample of origin, sequenced in a study of blood T cell repertoires in COVID-19. TCRdb keeps only in-frame clones here, not all; method: immunoSEQ multiplex PCR. The repertoire consists of roughly 220,000 clones, with about nine tenths occurring once and the leading ten covering roughly 2.7%. The sequenced sample was PBMCs or T cells enriched from blood (not recorded which). These TCRs come from a woman between 25 and 40 years old who had recovered from COVID-19.

The chain uses TRBV7-2 and TRBJ1-2; 8 bases agree with TRBD1. Germline-derived CDR1 and CDR2 are SGHTA and FQGNSA. This CDR3 has 14 residues. The trim removed 3 bases at V and 2 bases at J, leaving 2 bases unmatched. The CDR3 loop reads CASSFRTGNYGYTF. For the CDR3, the DNA is TGTGCCAGCAGCTTCCGGACAGGGAACTATGGCTACACCTTC.

This sequence joins TRBV5-1 and TRBJ2-7; possible D gene TRBD2, 5 bases. V was pared by 7 bases and J by 2 bases, with 16 bases between. The CDR3 consists of 14 residues. The germline gives CDR1 SGHRS, CDR2 YFSETQ. The CDR3 region has the DNA TGCGCCAGCGGTTCTACTAGTTCGACCTACGAGCAGTACTTC. Encoded protein: CASGSTSSTYEQYF. Full variable domain (remainder filled in from reference TRBV5-1 and TRBJ2-7): KAGVTQTPRYLIKTRGQQVTLSCSPISGHRSVSWYQQTPGQGLQFLFEYFSETQRNKGNFPGRFSGRQFSNSRSEMNVSTLELGDSALYLCASGSTSSTYEQYFGPGTRLTVT.

The rearrangement links TRBV7-2 to TRBJ2-7; 7 bases match TRBD2. The CDR3 is 14 residues long. The V gene's germline CDR1 is SGHTA and CDR2 FQGNSA. The V gene end was trimmed by 1 base and the J gene end by 4 bases; junction bases not matched to a gene: 4. DNA of the CDR3: TGTGCCAGCAGCTTAGACCCTAGCGGATACGAGCAGTACTTC. Translation gives CASSLDPSGYEQYF.

CDR3 loop: CASSLNEGTGNTIYF. CDR3 coding DNA: TGTGCCAGCAGCCTAAACGAGGGAACTGGAAACACCATATATTTT. This chain links TRBV7-7 with TRBJ1-3; D unclear. CDR3 length equals 15 residues. V dropped 5 bases and J dropped 2 bases, with 13 bases sitting between them. CDR1 SSHAT and CDR2 FNYEAQ come from the germline V gene (reference sequence).

The rearrangement links TRBV4-3 to TRBJ1-4; the match to TRBD1 covers 9 bases. This CDR3 contains 14 residues. Losses at the gene ends were 4 bases for V and 8 bases for J; bases not matched to a gene: 5. Germline V lookup: CDR1 LGHNA, CDR2 YSLEER. The CDR3 DNA reads TGCGCCAGCAGCCGGGGACAGGGAAAAGAAAAACTGTTTTTT. It encodes CASSRGQGKEKLFF.

The rearrangement uses TRBV6-5 and TRBJ2-1, with 8 bases fitting TRBD2. V lost 2 bases to trimming and J lost 4 bases; unmatched junction nucleotides: 4. The germline CDR1 and CDR2 sequences are MNHEY and SVGAGI. This CDR3 has 15 residues. The CDR3 reads CASSYRGGAYNEQFF. The CDR3 DNA reads as TGTGCCAGCAGTTACCGGGGGGGGGCTTACAATGAGCAGTTCTTC.

The genes are TRBV3-1 (or the pseudogene TRBV3-2) and TRBJ2-5, with 11 bases identical to TRBD2. V shed 6 bases, J shed 2 bases, and the junction held 5 bases outside the gene matches. The V gene's germline CDR1 is LGHDT and CDR2 YNNKEL (reference sequence). The CDR3 has 15 amino acids. The CDR3 bases are TGTGCCAGCAGACCGGGACTAGCGGTACAAGAGACCCAGTACTTC. As protein: CASRPGLAVQETQYF.

The CDR3 DNA reads as TGTGCCAGCAGCCCCAGGGGACAGAAAGAAGAGACCCAGTACTTC. Amino acid sequence: CASSPRGQKEETQYF. The V and J genes are TRBV7-9 and TRBJ2-5; 7 nucleotides agree with TRBD1. Germline V CDR1 and CDR2: SEHNR, FQNEAQ (reference sequence). This CDR3 contains 15 residues. The V and J ends lost 5 bases and 3 bases, in that order; junction bases with no gene match: 9.

The V call is TRBV18, the J call TRBJ1-2, with D perhaps matching TRBD1 (6 bases). The germline V gene encodes CDR1 KGHSH and CDR2 LQKENI. This CDR3 is 12 amino acids long. V lost 2 bases and J 6 bases, leaving 7 bases between the germline ends. CDR3 nucleotide sequence: TGTGCCAGCTCACCATCAGGGGATGGCTACACCTTC. This translates into CASSPSGDGYTF.

The CDR3 reads CASSQGLLAGGQDEQFF. The CDR3 region has the DNA TGCGCCAGCAGCCAAGGACTATTAGCGGGGGGGCAAGATGAGCAGTTCTTC. The J gene is TRBJ2-1, the V gene TRBV4-3, with 11 bases that match TRBD2. The V gene's germline CDR1 is LGHNA and CDR2 YSLEER. This CDR3 region has 17 residues. V lost 1 base to trimming and J lost 8 bases; unmatched junction nucleotides: 10.

The chain is built from TRBV12-3 or TRBV12-4 and TRBJ1-1, with D tentatively TRBD1 (6 bases). The CDR3 extends over 13 amino acids. The V end was cut by 6 bases, the J end by 1 base, with 9 bases between. The CDR3 DNA reads TGTGCCAGCAGCCCGACAGGGAACACTGAAGCTTTCTTT. Its protein is CASSPTGNTEAFF.

The rearrangement links TRBV9 to TRBJ2-1, with a weak D call TRBD2 (5 bases). The CDR3 extends over 13 amino acids. The V end lost 2 bases, the J end lost 7 bases, and 10 bases lay between the germline ends. The germline CDR1 and CDR2 sequences are SGDLS and YYNGEE. In DNA form, the CDR3 reads TGTGCCAGCAGCGTGGCGTCGGGGAATGAGCAGTTCTTC. Translated, it gives CASSVASGNEQFF.

V is TRBV9 and J is TRBJ1-5; the D gene is possibly TRBD1 (6 bases). Per the germline V gene, CDR1 is SGDLS and CDR2 is YYNGEE. The CDR3 is 14 amino acids. Deletions cut 3 bases from V and 3 bases from J, with 10 bases between. DNA of the CDR3: TGTGCCAGCAGCGAAGGGGGGGCCAATCAGCCCCAGCATTTT. It encodes CASSEGGANQPQHF.

This clone was found once. CDR3 in amino acids: CASSELGGVVNEQFF. CDR3 DNA: TGTGCCAGCAGTGAATTAGGGGGGGTAGTCAATGAGCAGTTCTTC. This sequence joins TRBV6-1 and TRBJ2-1; D perhaps matches TRBD2 (7 bases). This CDR3 has 15 amino acids. Trimming took 2 bases from V and 6 from J, leaving 14 bases between them. CDR1 MNHNS and CDR2 SASEGT come from the germline V gene.

This chain links TRBV2 with TRBJ1-1; D is perhaps TRBD1 (6 bases). Trimming took 4 bases from V and 0 from J, leaving 9 bases between them. The CDR3 runs to 14 residues. Germline assignment: CDR1 SNHLY and CDR2 FYNNEI. The DNA for the CDR3 is TGTGCCAGCAGTGTACAGGGAGTGAACACTGAAGCTTTCTTT. Protein: CASSVQGVNTEAFF.

V and J are TRBV6-4 and TRBJ1-3; weak D call: TRBD1 (6 bases). The V end lost 6 bases, the J end lost 2 bases, and 14 bases lay between the germline ends. The CDR3 loop spans 15 amino acids. Germline V gene lookup returns CDR1 MRHNA and CDR2 SNTAGT. The CDR3 region is CASSLGHGAGNTIYF. The CDR3 DNA sequence: TGTGCCAGCAGCCTGGGACATGGGGCTGGAAACACCATATATTTT.

The rearrangement uses TRBV7-9 and TRBJ2-2; D may be TRBD2 (7 bases). V was shortened by 1 base and J by 5 bases, with 14 bases between the two germline ends. The CDR3 spans 16 residues. CDR1 and CDR2 from the germline V gene are SEHNR and FQNEAQ (reference sequence). Written as DNA, the CDR3 is TGTGCCAGCAGCTTAGTTCTCGGGGGGCGAACCGGGGAGCTGTTTTTT. Its protein product is CASSLVLGGRTGELFF.

The genes are TRBV5-8 and TRBJ2-7; possible D gene TRBD1, 7 bases. Germline V gene data show CDR1 as SGHTS and CDR2 as YDEGEE. Trimming stripped 5 bases from V and 3 bases from J, with 21 bases between. This CDR3 region has 16 residues. CDR3 coding DNA: TGTGCCAGCAGATCGGCGGGGACAGCCCTTAACTACGAGCAGTACTTC. It translates to CASRSAGTALNYEQYF. Combining the CDR3 with reference TRBV5-8 and TRBJ2-7 gives the whole variable domain EAGVTQSPTHLIKTRGQQATLRCSPISGHTSVYWYQQALGLGLQFLLWYDEGEERNRGNFPPRFSGRQFPNYSSELNVNALELEDSALYLCASRSAGTALNYEQYFGPGTRLTVT.

The V and J genes are TRBV7-2 and TRBJ2-3, with 8 bases lining up with TRBD1. The CDR3 sequence is 15 residues long. Germline CDR1 is SGHTA and CDR2 is FQGNSA. J lost 6 bases, V lost 1 base, and 6 bases had no gene match. CDR3 sequence reads: CASSLGTGLRDTQYF. DNA for the CDR3: TGTGCCAGCAGCTTAGGGACAGGGTTAAGGGATACGCAGTATTTT.

This rearrangement joins TRBV3-1 (or the pseudogene TRBV3-2) to TRBJ1-5, with unresolved D. With 3 bases removed from V and 9 bases from J, the gap between germline ends came to 12 bases. This CDR3 spans 13 amino acids. Germline V gene data show CDR1 as LGHDT and CDR2 as YNNKEL (reference sequence). The CDR3 region has the DNA TGTGCCAGCAGCCAGGGGAGGCTCCGGCCCCAGCATTTT. It yields the protein CASSQGRLRPQHF.

Ten or more counts support this clone. This sequence joins TRBV10-3 and TRBJ2-2; TRBD2 matches at 8 bases. CDR1 is ENHRY, CDR2 SYGVKD, per germline. CDR3 size: 18 residues. V lost 4 bases and J lost 3; bases outside the gene matches: 13. CDR3 DNA sequence: TGTGCCATCAGTGCCCCGGGCGGGGGGAATCCCTACACCGGGGAGCTGTTTTTT. Translating it yields CAISAPGGGNPYTGELFF.

This clone was detected a few times. The CDR3 reads CASSVDRVNGYTF. The CDR3 region has the DNA TGTGCCAGCAGCGTAGACAGGGTTAATGGCTACACCTTC. V is TRBV6-5 and J is TRBJ1-2; 7 bases agree with TRBD1. Germline CDR1 reads MNHEY; CDR2 reads SVGAGI. The CDR3 runs to 13 residues. The J segment lost 6 bases and the V segment lost 6 bases, leaving 7 bases of the junction unmatched.

The chain links TRBV10-1 to TRBJ1-2; 8 bases line up with TRBD1. In germline, CDR1 is WNHNN, CDR2 SYGVQD (reference sequence). V trimming: 8 bases; J trimming: 4 bases; junction bases outside the gene matches: 12. This CDR3 region has 15 residues. The CDR3 nucleotides read TGCGCCAGCGCCCGGGACAGGAAATTCTGCTATGGCTACACCTTC. It yields the protein CASARDRKFCYGYTF.

The J gene is TRBJ2-2, the V gene TRBV7-3; no firm D call. The CDR3 totals 14 residues. Germline assignment: CDR1 SGHTA and CDR2 FQGTGA. Trimming removed 5 bases at V and 4 bases at J, with 11 bases between. This CDR3 reads CASSPQQATGELFF. CDR3 DNA: TGTGCCAGCAGCCCCCAGCAGGCCACCGGGGAGCTGTTTTTT.

The chain recombines TRBV27 with TRBJ1-2, with 10 bases identical to TRBD1. CDR1 and CDR2 from the germline V gene are MNHEY and SMNVEV (reference sequence). The CDR3 is 12 amino acids. The trim removed 6 bases at V and 8 bases at J, leaving 3 bases unmatched. Written as DNA, the CDR3 is TGTGCCAGCAGGGGGACAGGGGTCGGCTACACCTTC. Translation gives CASRGTGVGYTF.

The V call is TRBV6-6, the J call TRBJ1-5, with TRBD1 matching over 8 bases. Germline V gene sequence: CDR1 MNHNY, CDR2 SVGAGI (reference sequence). Trimming removed 6 bases from V and 1 base from J; junction bases left unmatched: 5. This CDR3 spans 15 amino acids. The CDR3 DNA reads as TGTGCCAGCAGCCAGGGGGCGCCGAGCAATCAGCCCCAGCATTTT. Protein: CASSQGAPSNQPQHF.

The chain is built from TRBV2 and TRBJ1-4, with D tentatively TRBD1 (6 bases). Germline CDR1 is SNHLY and CDR2 is FYNNEI. V was pared by 7 bases and J by 1 base, with 7 bases between. The CDR3 spans 13 residues. The chain's CDR3 is CASIQGTNEKLFF. The CDR3 nucleotides read TGTGCCAGCATACAGGGAACTAATGAAAAACTGTTTTTT.